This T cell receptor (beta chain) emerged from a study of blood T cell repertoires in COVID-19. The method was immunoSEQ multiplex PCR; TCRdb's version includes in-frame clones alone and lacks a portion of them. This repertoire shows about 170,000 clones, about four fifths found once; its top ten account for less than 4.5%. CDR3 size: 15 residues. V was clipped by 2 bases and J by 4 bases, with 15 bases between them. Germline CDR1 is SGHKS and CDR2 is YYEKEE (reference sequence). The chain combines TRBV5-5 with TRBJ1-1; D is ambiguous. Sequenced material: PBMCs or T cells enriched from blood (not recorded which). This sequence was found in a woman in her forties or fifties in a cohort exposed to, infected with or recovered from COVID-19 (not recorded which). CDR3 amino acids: CASSFVLQVSTEAFF. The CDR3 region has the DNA TGTGCCAGCAGCTTTGTGTTGCAGGTTTCCACTGAAGCTTTCTTT.